The rows below give T cell receptor beta chains drawn from one sample of a study of T cells in localized non-small cell lung cancer. Produced via immunoSEQ multiplex PCR; TCRdb's table is partial and in-frame only. The sample holds tens of thousands of clones; roughly 90% are singletons and the top ten take 15% to 20%. The sample in question was peripheral blood, obtained before any cancer treatment. These receptors originate from an older male donor with stage III squamous cell lung carcinoma. Each CDR3 is given without its conserved first and last residue.

TRBV30	AWSVHGGGSEAF
TRBV11-3	ASMGGNTGELF
TRBV6-1	ASSQTPENYGYT
TRBV7-9	ASSLKRTQNEAF
TRBV6-6	ASSPRQGAREKLF
TRBV29-1	SVEGQGARRVQY
TRBV2	ASSERGGTEAF
TRBV6-1	ASTSGISYEQY
TRBV7-8	ASSSSNRGDTQY
TRBV28	ASTGSSYNSPLH
TRBV6-1	ASSPGIEAF
TRBV4-3	ASSQVLSISGNTIY
TRBV2	ASSEGGGAYNEQF
TRBV5-1	ASSLQDGELF
TRBV6-5	ASSYSMAGASYEQY
TRBV19	ASRHTYQSSYEQY
TRBV19	ASRATNSYEQY
TRBV7-9	ASSPGQGREQY
TRBV5-6	ASSLTRTRGGETQY
TRBV29-1	SGGDSFTGELF
TRBV19	ASSKIGDPWVEQY
TRBV5-4	ASSLEGLSEAF